This is a list of T cell receptor beta chains from one sample in a study of blood T cell repertoires in COVID-19. Sequencing used immunoSEQ multiplex PCR; TCRdb keeps in-frame clones, though not all of them. The repertoire has about 170,000 clones, around 67% of them found once; the top ten carry about 3%. Source material: peripheral blood. All receptors derive from an elderly woman with acute or convalescent COVID-19. The CDR3 runs from the conserved cysteine through the conserved F or W.

j_gene	len	v_gene	CDR3aa
TRBJ1-4	15	TRBV6-5	CASNPNSATNEKLFF
TRBJ1-6	17	TRBV27	CASSSPSRTGVNSPLHF
TRBJ2-4	15	TRBV5-6	CASSLAGTEGNIQYF
TRBJ2-5	14	TRBV5-1	CASRTGTSGETQYF
TRBJ2-7	16	TRBV10-3	CAISDPRTRNSYEQYF
TRBJ1-3	16	TRBV2	CASSTGQKSSGNTIYF
TRBJ2-2	15	TRBV27	CASSTTGLNTGELFF
TRBJ2-7	15	TRBV5-1	CASSLSETGVEEQYF
TRBJ1-6	13	TRBV5-1	CASSGDRDSPLHF
TRBJ1-2	12	TRBV5-4	CASSLRGYGYTF
TRBJ2-7	13	TRBV3-1/TRBV3-2	CASSPRDSYEQYF
TRBJ1-1	14	TRBV29-1	CSVTGTGTNTEAFF
TRBJ1-1	15	TRBV2	CASTAGGMDSTEAFF
TRBJ2-7	12	TRBV12-3/TRBV12-4	CASSPGSYEQYF
TRBJ2-2	15	TRBV3-1/TRBV3-2	CASSQDYSRTGELFF
TRBJ2-1	15	TRBV5-1	CASSLVWSNYNEQFF
TRBJ2-7	13	TRBV28	CASSLSGLYEQYF
TRBJ1-6	18	TRBV7-9	CASSSGQGGTAYNSPLHF
TRBJ2-3	17	TRBV7-6	CASSLAGDRGFGDTQYF
TRBJ2-3	13	TRBV9	CASSVLRLDTQYF
TRBJ2-3	15	TRBV3-1/TRBV3-2	CASSPQHRVTDTQYF